This TCR beta chain is drawn from a study of breast tumors, draining lymph nodes, adjacent tissues. The CDR3 is 15 amino acids. Germline loops: CDR1 KGHDR, CDR2 SFDVKD. The junction had 5 bases not matched to a gene; V was cut back by 3 bases and J by 9 bases. MiXCR was run by TCRdb on the multiplex PCR reads, yielding one entry per CDR3 protein. Of some 200,000 distinct CDR3 sequences in the sample, roughly 31% are singletons; the top ten hold 4% to 5.5%. Samples came from axillary lymph nodes draining the breast cancer. This clonotype was observed a single time. This receptor was obtained from a female donor with breast cancer. Some clones in this sample may be carry-over from other donors' samples. Input material: axillary lymph node tissue. V gene TRBV24-1 combines with J gene TRBJ2-1; TRBD2 matches 12 bases. The CDR3 nucleotides are TGTGCCACCAGTGATCGGGGACTAGCGGGTATTGAGCAGTTCTTC. It is translated as CATSDRGLAGIEQFF.